This T cell receptor beta chain was documented in a study of cytomegalovirus exposure and HLA in healthy donors. This CDR3 spans 12 amino acids. V was clipped by 10 bases and J by 5 bases, with 15 bases between them. In germline, CDR1 is MDHEN, CDR2 SYDVKM. Produced via immunoSEQ multiplex PCR; TCRdb's table is partial and in-frame only. Of roughly 76,000 clones in the sample, 94% were seen once. This rearrangement joins TRBV28 to TRBJ2-7, with TRBD1 as a possible D gene (5 bases). The sequence derives from a man aged 18 to 30 in good health and CMV-seropositive. The sample consisted of PBMCs. The CDR3 loop reads CATRKGFNEQYF. For the CDR3, the DNA is TGTGCCACCCGAAAGGGGTTCAACGAGCAGTACTTC.